This TCR beta chain was sequenced for a study of blood T cell repertoires in COVID-19. The assay was immunoSEQ multiplex PCR, and TCRdb's table has in-frame clones only and misses some. The sample consists of some 490,000 clones, 70% to 90% of them appearing once. CDR3 length: 16 residues. CDR1 and CDR2 (germline): SGDLS, YYNGEE. J gave up 4 bases and V 4 bases, and 10 bases lay outside the gene matches. Sequenced material: peripheral blood. This sequence was found in a human donor in a cohort sampled during active COVID-19. This rearrangement joins TRBV9 to TRBJ2-5, with 10 bases that match TRBD2. This CDR3 reads CASSPPEREGGETQYF. CDR3 in DNA: TGTGCCAGCAGCCCCCCCGAGCGGGAGGGTGGAGAGACCCAGTACTTC.